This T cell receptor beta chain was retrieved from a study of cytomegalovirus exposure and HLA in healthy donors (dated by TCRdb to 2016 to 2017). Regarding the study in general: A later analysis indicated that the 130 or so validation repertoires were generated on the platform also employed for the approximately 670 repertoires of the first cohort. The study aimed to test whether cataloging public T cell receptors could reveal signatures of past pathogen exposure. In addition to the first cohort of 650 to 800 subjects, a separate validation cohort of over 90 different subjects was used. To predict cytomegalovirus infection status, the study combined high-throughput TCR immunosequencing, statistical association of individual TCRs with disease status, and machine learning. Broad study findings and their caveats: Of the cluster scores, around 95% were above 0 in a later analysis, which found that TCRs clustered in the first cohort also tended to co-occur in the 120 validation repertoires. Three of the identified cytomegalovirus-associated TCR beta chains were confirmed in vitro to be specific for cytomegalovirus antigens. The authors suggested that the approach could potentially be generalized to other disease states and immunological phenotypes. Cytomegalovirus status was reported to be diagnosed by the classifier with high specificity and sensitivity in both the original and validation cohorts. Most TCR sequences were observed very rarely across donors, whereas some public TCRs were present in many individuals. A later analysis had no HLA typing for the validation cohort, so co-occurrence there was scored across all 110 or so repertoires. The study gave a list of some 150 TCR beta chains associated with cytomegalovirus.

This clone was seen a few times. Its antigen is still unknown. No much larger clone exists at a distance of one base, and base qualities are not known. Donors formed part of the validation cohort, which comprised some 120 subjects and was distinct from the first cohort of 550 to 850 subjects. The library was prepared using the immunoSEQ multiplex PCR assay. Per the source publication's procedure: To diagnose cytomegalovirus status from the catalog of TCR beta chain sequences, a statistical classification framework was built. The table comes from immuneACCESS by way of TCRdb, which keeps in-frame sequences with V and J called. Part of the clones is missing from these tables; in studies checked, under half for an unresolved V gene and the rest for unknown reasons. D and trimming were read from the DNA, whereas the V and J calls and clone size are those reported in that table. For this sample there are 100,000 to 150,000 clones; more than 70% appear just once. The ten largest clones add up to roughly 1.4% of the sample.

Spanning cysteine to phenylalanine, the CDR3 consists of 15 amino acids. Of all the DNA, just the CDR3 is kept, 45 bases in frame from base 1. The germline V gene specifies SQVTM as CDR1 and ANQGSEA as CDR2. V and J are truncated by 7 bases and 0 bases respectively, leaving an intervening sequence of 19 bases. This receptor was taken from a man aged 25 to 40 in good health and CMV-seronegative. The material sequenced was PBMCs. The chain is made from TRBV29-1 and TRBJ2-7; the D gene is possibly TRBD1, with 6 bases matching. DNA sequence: TGCAGCGCTAGTTCCACCACAGGGAACTCCTACGAGCAGTACTTC. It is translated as CSASSTTGNSYEQYF.